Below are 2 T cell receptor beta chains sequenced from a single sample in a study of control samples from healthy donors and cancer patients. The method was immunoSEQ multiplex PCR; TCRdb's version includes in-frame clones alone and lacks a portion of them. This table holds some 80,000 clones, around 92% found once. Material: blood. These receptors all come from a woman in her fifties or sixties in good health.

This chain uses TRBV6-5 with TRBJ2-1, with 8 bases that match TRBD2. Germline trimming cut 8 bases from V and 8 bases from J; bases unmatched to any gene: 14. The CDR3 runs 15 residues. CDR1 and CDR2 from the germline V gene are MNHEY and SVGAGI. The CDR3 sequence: CASRRGVAAFDEQFF. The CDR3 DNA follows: TGTGCCAGCCGGCGGGGGGTAGCTGCGTTCGATGAGCAGTTCTTC.

The CDR3 DNA is TGTGCCAGCAGTCCCGGGACTAGCGGGAATGGGAAAAACATTCAGTACTTC. Residues: CASSPGTSGNGKNIQYF. V gene TRBV6-2 or TRBV6-3 combines with J gene TRBJ2-4, with TRBD2 identical over 13 bases. The V gene end was trimmed by 5 bases and the J gene end by 4 bases; junction bases not matched to a gene: 8. Germline V lookup: CDR1 MNHEY, CDR2 SVGEGT. CDR3 length equals 17 residues.